The clone carrying this T cell receptor (beta chain) was seen a few times. Its target is unknown. An end of the junction differs from the germline gene, which may be a read error. These data belong to a study of CD8 T cells in Susac syndrome. The CDR3 length is 16 residues. CDR1 LGHNA and CDR2 YSLEER come from the germline V gene. General study results and limits: As the study acknowledged, the number of individuals who were part of its TCR sequencing and HLA analysis was relatively small.

The RNA input was about 0.5 to 1 ug, and it was reverse transcribed with random hexamers. TCRdb re-derived calls from the immunoSEQ multiplex PCR reads in MiXCR, one entry per CDR3 protein. The sample holds fewer than 350,000 distinct CDR3 sequences, 89% seen once. The TCR sequence derives from a human donor with multiple sclerosis. Material: CD8+ T cells from PBMCs. The chain couples TRBV4-3 to TRBJ2-7; possibly TRBD1 for D (6 bases). In DNA, the CDR3 is TGCGCCAGTAGCCAAGATCAGGGGTTTTCTACCTACGAGCAGTACTTC. Translating it yields CASSQDQGFSTYEQYF.